These T cell receptor beta chains were read from a single sample in a study of T cells after yellow fever vaccination. TCRdb re-called the 5' RACE reads with MiXCR, one entry per CDR3 protein. The sample shows 250,000 or so distinct CDR3 sequences, 3.6% of them seen only once. The sequencing here drew on PBMCs, taken 15 days after the yellow fever booster vaccination. Receptors were obtained from a young man who received the YFV17D yellow fever vaccine. The CDR3 runs from the conserved cysteine through the conserved F or W. D genes are given only for firm matches. The size of a clone is reported for some rows only, either as once, few or many, or as a class for expanded clones.

v_gene,abundance,j_gene,d_gene,CDR3aa,CDR3nt
TRBV24-1,many,TRBJ1-2,TRBD1,CATSDRVSGTGGIGYTF,TGTGCCACCAGTGATCGAGTGTCCGGGACAGGGGGCATTGGCTACACCTTC
TRBV5-1,many,TRBJ1-4,TRBD1,CASSLEGARSEKLFF,TGCGCCAGCAGCTTGGAGGGGGCGAGGAGTGAAAAACTGTTTTTT
TRBV7-9,many,TRBJ1-1,.,CASSPPGIFSEAFF,TGTGCCAGCAGCCCGCCCGGGATTTTCTCTGAAGCTTTCTTT
TRBV7-8,many,TRBJ2-1,TRBD2,CASSASGLADGEQFF,TGTGCCAGCAGCGCTTCAGGACTAGCGGACGGTGAGCAGTTCTTC
TRBV20-1,few,TRBJ1-5,TRBD1,CSASIQGNSNQPQHF,TGCAGTGCTAGTATACAGGGGAATAGCAATCAGCCCCAGCATTTT
TRBV30,many,TRBJ2-1,.,CAWELRSYNEQFF,TGTGCCTGGGAACTCCGCTCCTACAATGAGCAGTTCTTC
TRBV28,.,TRBJ1-5,.,CASISTVNQPEHF,TGTGCCAGCATTAGTACAGTTAATCAGCCGGAGCATTTT
TRBV7-3,many,TRBJ2-5,.,CASSLNGFQETQYF,TGTGCCAGCAGCTTAAATGGGTTCCAAGAGACCCAGTACTTC
TRBV7-6,many,TRBJ1-2,.,CASSSTTQGRSYTF,TGTGCCAGCAGCTCCACGACGCAGGGGAGAAGCTACACCTTC
TRBV18,many,TRBJ1-6,TRBD1,CASSGTDDSPLHF,TGTGCCAGTTCCGGGACAGACGATTCACCCCTCCACTTT
TRBV30,many,TRBJ2-3,.,CAWSVTRTPGYSTDTQYF,TGTGCCTGGAGTGTGACCCGGACTCCGGGGTATAGCACAGATACGCAGTATTTT
TRBV5-1,.,TRBJ2-1,TRBD1,CASSALPGQHNEQFF,TGCGCCAGCAGCGCACTACCGGGACAGCACAATGAGCAGTTCTTC
TRBV7-2,many,TRBJ1-1,.,CASGHLLKYLTSNTEAFF,TGTGCCAGCGGACATTTACTTAAGTACCTCACTTCGAACACTGAAGCTTTCTTT
TRBV18,many,TRBJ1-1,.,CASSSSMNTEAFF,TGTGCCAGCTCATCGAGCATGAACACTGAAGCTTTCTTT
TRBV24-1,many,TRBJ2-2,.,CATSDYTQGEGTGELFF,TGTGCCACCAGTGATTATACACAGGGCGAAGGCACCGGGGAGCTGTTTTTT
TRBV5-1,many,TRBJ2-7,TRBD2,CASSPTSAYEQYF,TGCGCCAGCAGCCCTACTAGCGCCTACGAGCAGTACTTC
TRBV5-1,.,TRBJ2-5,TRBD1,CASSLAGQGETQYF,TGCGCCAGCAGCTTGGCGGGACAGGGGGAGACCCAGTACTTC
TRBV20-1,many,TRBJ1-4,.,CSAREGGEEKLFF,TGCAGTGCTCGAGAGGGAGGGGAAGAAAAACTGTTTTTT
TRBV29-1,few,TRBJ1-1,.,CSVVWGPDMNTEAFF,TGCAGCGTTGTGTGGGGCCCGGATATGAACACTGAAGCTTTCTTT
TRBV5-6,many,TRBJ2-5,.,CASRGIPGETQYF,TGTGCCAGCAGGGGGATCCCCGGGGAGACCCAGTACTTC
TRBV5-6,.,TRBJ1-1,.,CASSSDGRNTEAFF,TGTGCCAGCAGCTCTGACGGTAGGAACACTGAAGCTTTCTTT
TRBV12-3/TRBV12-4,many,TRBJ2-1,.,CASSRMGVLNEQFF,TGTGCCAGCAGTCGGATGGGGGTCCTCAATGAGCAGTTCTTC
TRBV3-1,many,TRBJ2-3,TRBD1,CASSQLGGDTQYF,TGTGCCAGCAGCCAGCTAGGGGGCGATACGCAGTATTTT
TRBV20-1,many,TRBJ1-2,TRBD1,CSARDWTGGSYGYTF,TGCAGTGCGAGGGATTGGACAGGCGGGAGCTATGGCTACACCTTC
TRBV4-2,many,TRBJ2-2,.,CASSHPTGTGELFF,TGTGCCAGCAGCCATCCCACCGGCACCGGGGAGCTGTTTTTT
TRBV15,few,TRBJ2-1,TRBD2,CATSRASGGIDEQFF,TGTGCCACCAGCAGAGCTAGCGGGGGGATCGATGAGCAGTTCTTC
TRBV12-3/TRBV12-4,many,TRBJ2-1,TRBD2,CASGNPGLAVPEQFF,TGTGCCAGCGGGAACCCGGGACTAGCGGTCCCCGAGCAGTTCTTC
TRBV7-9,many,TRBJ1-3,.,CASSPKSGPGNTIYF,TGTGCCAGCAGCCCTAAGTCGGGACCGGGAAACACCATATATTTT
TRBV5-4,.,TRBJ1-2,.,CASRTRTEGYGYTF,TGTGCCAGCAGAACCAGGACGGAAGGGTATGGCTACACCTTC
TRBV2,few,TRBJ1-2,.,CASSLQELLGYTF,TGTGCCAGCAGTTTACAAGAGCTTCTGGGCTACACCTTC
TRBV19,many,TRBJ1-1,.,CASSVHDSGGTEAFF,TGTGCCAGTAGTGTTCACGACAGTGGTGGGACTGAAGCTTTCTTT
TRBV7-2,many,TRBJ2-5,TRBD2,CASSLPLAGVETQYF,TGTGCCAGCAGCTTACCACTAGCGGGGGTGGAGACCCAGTACTTC
TRBV7-9,many,TRBJ2-1,.,CASSLFVAEYNEQFF,TGTGCCAGCAGCTTATTTGTAGCAGAATACAATGAGCAGTTCTTC
TRBV3-1,many,TRBJ2-1,.,CASSHTGIGYNEQFF,TGTGCCAGCAGCCACACAGGGATAGGCTACAATGAGCAGTTCTTC
TRBV6-5,many,TRBJ2-2,.,CASSYERGDGELFF,TGTGCCAGCAGTTACGAACGGGGAGACGGGGAGCTGTTTTTT
TRBV2,many,TRBJ1-6,.,CASSESLPPLHF,TGTGCCAGCAGTGAATCCTTACCACCCCTCCACTTT
TRBV5-1,many,TRBJ2-1,TRBD1,CASSQAGTGVNEQFF,TGCGCCAGCAGCCAAGCCGGGACAGGGGTCAATGAGCAGTTCTTC
TRBV6-2/TRBV6-3,many,TRBJ2-7,.,CASSGAGSYEQYF,TGTGCCAGCAGTGGAGCGGGTTCCTACGAGCAGTACTTC
TRBV11-2,.,TRBJ1-6,.,CASSLETFNSPLHF,TGTGCCAGCAGCTTAGAGACCTTTAATTCACCCCTCCACTTT
TRBV27,many,TRBJ1-2,TRBD1,CASKPGGAFGYTF,TGTGCCAGCAAACCAGGGGGTGCTTTTGGCTACACCTTC
TRBV6-2/TRBV6-3,many,TRBJ2-3,TRBD2,CASSPSSGADTQYF,TGTGCCAGCAGCCCTTCTAGCGGGGCAGATACGCAGTATTTT
TRBV12-3/TRBV12-4,.,TRBJ2-2,.,CASGQQRLFF,TGTGCCAGCGGCCAACAGAGGCTGTTTTTT
TRBV7-9,few,TRBJ2-5,.,CASSLTEIQETQYF,TGTGCCAGCAGCCTAACAGAGATCCAAGAGACCCAGTACTTC
TRBV12-3/TRBV12-4,many,TRBJ1-5,.,CASSWEASNQPQHF,TGTGCCAGCAGTTGGGAAGCTAGCAATCAGCCCCAGCATTTT
TRBV4-2,many,TRBJ1-3,.,CASSAYRASIYF,TGTGCCAGCAGCGCCTACAGGGCTTCCATATATTTT
TRBV6-1,many,TRBJ1-2,.,CASSENMAGYGYTF,TGTGCCAGCAGTGAAAATATGGCAGGCTATGGCTACACCTTC
TRBV12-3/TRBV12-4,many,TRBJ2-3,.,CASSLPGPQYF,TGTGCCAGCAGCCTCCCTGGGCCGCAGTATTTT
TRBV7-9,many,TRBJ2-2,.,CASSPDRMGLTGELFF,TGTGCCAGCAGCCCAGACAGGATGGGGCTCACCGGGGAGCTGTTTTTT
TRBV4-1,many,TRBJ2-2,TRBD2,CASSQKGLEIWAGELFF,TGCGCCAGCAGCCAGAAGGGACTAGAAATTTGGGCCGGGGAGCTGTTTTTT
TRBV7-3,many,TRBJ2-5,TRBD2,CASSSRPVLAGNQETQYF,TGTGCCAGCAGCTCCCGCCCGGTGTTAGCGGGGAACCAAGAGACCCAGTACTTC
TRBV30,many,TRBJ2-3,.,CAWSVRGRRGARTDTQYF,TGTGCCTGGAGTGTACGGGGGCGTCGGGGGGCCCGCACAGATACGCAGTATTTT
TRBV5-1,medium-sized,TRBJ2-3,.,CASSLMGGRGDTQYF,TGCGCCAGCAGCTTGATGGGGGGCCGGGGAGATACGCAGTATTTT